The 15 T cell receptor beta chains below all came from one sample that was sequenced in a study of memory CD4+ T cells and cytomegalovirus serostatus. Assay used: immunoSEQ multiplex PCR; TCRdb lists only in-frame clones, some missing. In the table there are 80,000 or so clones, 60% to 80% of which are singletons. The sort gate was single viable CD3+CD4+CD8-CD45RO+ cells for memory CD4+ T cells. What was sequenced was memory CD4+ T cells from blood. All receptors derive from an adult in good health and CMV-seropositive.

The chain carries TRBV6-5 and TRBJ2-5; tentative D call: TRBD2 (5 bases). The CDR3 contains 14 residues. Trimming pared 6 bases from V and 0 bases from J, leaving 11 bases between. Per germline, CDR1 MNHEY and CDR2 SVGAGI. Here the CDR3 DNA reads TGTGCCAGCAGGGTCGAGGGAGACCAAGAGACCCAGTACTTC. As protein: CASRVEGDQETQYF.

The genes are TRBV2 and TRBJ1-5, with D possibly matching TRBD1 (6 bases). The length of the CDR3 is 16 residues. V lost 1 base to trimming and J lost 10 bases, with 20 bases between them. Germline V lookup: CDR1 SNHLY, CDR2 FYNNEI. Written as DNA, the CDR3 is TGTGCCAGCAGTGAAGATTTTCCGGGGGCAGGTTCACCCCAGCATTTT. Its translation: CASSEDFPGAGSPQHF.

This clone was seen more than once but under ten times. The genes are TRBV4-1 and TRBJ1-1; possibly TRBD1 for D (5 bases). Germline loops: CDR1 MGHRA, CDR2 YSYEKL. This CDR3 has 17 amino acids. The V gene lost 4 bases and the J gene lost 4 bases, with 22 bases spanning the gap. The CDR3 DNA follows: TGCGCCAGCAGCCCCAAGTACGGGCTGGTCAGGGTCACTGAAGCTTTCTTT. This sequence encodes CASSPKYGLVRVTEAFF.

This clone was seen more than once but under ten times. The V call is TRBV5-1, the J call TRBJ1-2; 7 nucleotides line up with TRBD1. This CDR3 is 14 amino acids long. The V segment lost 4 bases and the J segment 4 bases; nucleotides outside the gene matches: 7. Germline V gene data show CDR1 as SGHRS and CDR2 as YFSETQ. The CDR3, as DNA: TGCGCCAGCAGCCCTCGGGACAGCTCCTATGGCTACACCTTC. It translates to CASSPRDSSYGYTF.

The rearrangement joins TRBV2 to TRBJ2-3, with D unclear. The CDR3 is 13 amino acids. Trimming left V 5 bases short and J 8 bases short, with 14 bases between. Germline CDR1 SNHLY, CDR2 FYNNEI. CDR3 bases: TGTGCCAGCAGTTTTAGTCTTGATGGTACGCAGTATTTT. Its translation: CASSFSLDGTQYF. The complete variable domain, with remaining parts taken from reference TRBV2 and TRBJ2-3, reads EPEVTQTPSHQVTQMGQEVILRCVPISNHLYFYWYRQILGQKVEFLVSFYNNEISEKSEIFDDQFSVERPDGSNFTLKIRSTKLEDSAMYFCASSFSLDGTQYFGPGTRLTVL.

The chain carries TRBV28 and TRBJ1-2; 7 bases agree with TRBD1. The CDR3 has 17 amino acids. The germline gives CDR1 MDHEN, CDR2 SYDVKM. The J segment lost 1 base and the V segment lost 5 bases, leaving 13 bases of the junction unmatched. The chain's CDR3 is CASSLRQGKNNNYGYTF. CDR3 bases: TGTGCCAGCAGTCTAAGACAGGGAAAGAACAATAACTATGGCTACACCTTC.

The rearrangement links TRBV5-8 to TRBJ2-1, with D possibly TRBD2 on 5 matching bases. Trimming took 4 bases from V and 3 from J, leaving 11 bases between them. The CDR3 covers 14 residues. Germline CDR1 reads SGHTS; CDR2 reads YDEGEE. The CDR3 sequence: CASSPVGIYNEQFF. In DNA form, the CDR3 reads TGTGCCAGCAGCCCGGTCGGGATCTACAATGAGCAGTTCTTC.

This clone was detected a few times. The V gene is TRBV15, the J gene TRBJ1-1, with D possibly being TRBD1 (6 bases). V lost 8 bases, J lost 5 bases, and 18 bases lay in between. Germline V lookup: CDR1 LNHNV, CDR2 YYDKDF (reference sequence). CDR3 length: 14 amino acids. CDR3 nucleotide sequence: TGTGCCACCCTTAGAGGCAGGGGCGGGACTGAAGCTTTCTTT. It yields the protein CATLRGRGGTEAFF.

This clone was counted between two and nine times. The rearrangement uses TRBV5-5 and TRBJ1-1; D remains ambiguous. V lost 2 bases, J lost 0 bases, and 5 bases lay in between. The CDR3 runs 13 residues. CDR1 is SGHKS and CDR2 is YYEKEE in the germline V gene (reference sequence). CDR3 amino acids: CASSFGMNTEAFF. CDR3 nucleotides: TGTGCCAGCAGCTTTGGCATGAACACTGAAGCTTTCTTT.

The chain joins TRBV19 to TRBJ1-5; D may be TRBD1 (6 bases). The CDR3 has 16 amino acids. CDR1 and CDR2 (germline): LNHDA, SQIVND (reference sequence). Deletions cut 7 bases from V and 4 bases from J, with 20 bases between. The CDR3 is CASNGGLGQGNQPQHF. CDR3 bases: TGTGCCAGTAACGGGGGCTTGGGGCAGGGAAATCAGCCCCAGCATTTT.

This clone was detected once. The CDR3 is CASSPGGQETQYF. CDR3 nucleotides: TGTGCCAGTAGCCCGGGGGGACAAGAGACCCAGTACTTC. This chain links TRBV19 with TRBJ2-5, with TRBD2 identical over 7 bases. CDR1 is LNHDA, CDR2 SQIVND, per germline (reference sequence). V shed 6 bases, J shed 2 bases, and the junction held 3 bases outside the gene matches. There are 13 residues in the CDR3.

CDR3 nucleotide sequence: TGTGCCAGCAGCCCCCATGGAGATACGCAGTATTTT. Protein: CASSPHGDTQYF. The gene calls are TRBV7-9 and TRBJ2-3, with unresolved D. Germline lookup yields CDR1 SEHNR and CDR2 FQNEAQ (reference sequence). There are 12 residues in the CDR3. Trimming took 5 bases from V and 5 from J, leaving 8 bases between them.

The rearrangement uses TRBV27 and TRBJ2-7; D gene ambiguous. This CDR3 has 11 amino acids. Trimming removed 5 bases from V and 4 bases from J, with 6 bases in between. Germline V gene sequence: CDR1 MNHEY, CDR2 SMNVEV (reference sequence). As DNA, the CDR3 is TGTGCCAGCAGTCCTATTTACGAGCAGTACGTC. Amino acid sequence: CASSPIYEQYV.

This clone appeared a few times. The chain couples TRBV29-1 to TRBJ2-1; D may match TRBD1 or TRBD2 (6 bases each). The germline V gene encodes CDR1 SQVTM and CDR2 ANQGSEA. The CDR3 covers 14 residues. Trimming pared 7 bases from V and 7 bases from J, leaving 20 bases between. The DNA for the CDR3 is TGCAGCGGCCGGGACTTAGGAGGGGGTAATGAGCAGTTCTTC. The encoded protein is CSGRDLGGGNEQFF.

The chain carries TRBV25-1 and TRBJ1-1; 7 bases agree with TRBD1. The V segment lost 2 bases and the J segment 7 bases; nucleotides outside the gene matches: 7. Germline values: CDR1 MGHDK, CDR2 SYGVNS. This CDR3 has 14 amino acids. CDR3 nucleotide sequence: TGTGCCAGCAGTGAACCGACAGGGCGGGGTGAAGCTTTCTTT. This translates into CASSEPTGRGEAFF.